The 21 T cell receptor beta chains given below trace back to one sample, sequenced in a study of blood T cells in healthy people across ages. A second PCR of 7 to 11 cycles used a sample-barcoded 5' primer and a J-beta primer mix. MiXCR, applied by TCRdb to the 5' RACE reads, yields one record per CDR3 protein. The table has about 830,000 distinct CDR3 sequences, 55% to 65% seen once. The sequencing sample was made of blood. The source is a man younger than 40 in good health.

The CDR3 loop reads CASSSGTEETQYF. DNA of the CDR3: TGTGCCAGCAGTTCCGGGACAGAAGAGACCCAGTACTTC. J is TRBJ2-5 and V is TRBV6-6; 7 positions agree with TRBD1. CDR3 length: 13 amino acids. Trimming at V came to 4 bases and at J to 3 bases, leaving 2 bases not matched to a gene. The germline V gene has CDR1 MNHNY and CDR2 SVGAGI (reference sequence).

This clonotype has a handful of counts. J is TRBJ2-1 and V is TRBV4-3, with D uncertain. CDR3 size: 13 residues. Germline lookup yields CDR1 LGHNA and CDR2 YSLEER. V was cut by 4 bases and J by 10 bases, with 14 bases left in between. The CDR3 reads CASSPILVREQFF. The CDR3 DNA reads TGCGCCAGCAGCCCTATATTGGTGCGCGAGCAGTTCTTC.

For the CDR3, the DNA is TGTGCCAGCAGCCAACTGACGGGGAAAGGCGTCCAAGAGACCCAGTACTTC. Translated, it gives CASSQLTGKGVQETQYF. The chain is built from TRBV3-1 and TRBJ2-5, with D possibly TRBD2 on 5 matching bases. The V end lost 2 bases, the J end lost 1 base, and 17 bases lay between the germline ends. CDR1 LGHDT and CDR2 YNNKEL come from the germline V gene (reference sequence). This CDR3 has 17 residues.

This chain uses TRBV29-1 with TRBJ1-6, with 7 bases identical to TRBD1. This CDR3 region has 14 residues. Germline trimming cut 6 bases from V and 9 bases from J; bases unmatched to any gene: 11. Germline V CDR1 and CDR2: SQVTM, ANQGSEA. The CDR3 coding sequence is TGCAGCGTCCGAGGCGACAGGGAGGGTTCACCCCTCCACTTT. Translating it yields CSVRGDREGSPLHF.

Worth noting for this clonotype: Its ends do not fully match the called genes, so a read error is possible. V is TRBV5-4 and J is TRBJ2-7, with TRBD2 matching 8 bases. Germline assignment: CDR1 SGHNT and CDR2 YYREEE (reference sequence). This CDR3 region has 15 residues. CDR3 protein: CVSSAAGGFYNEQYF. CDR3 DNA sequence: TGTGTCAGCAGCGCTGCGGGGGGCTTCTACAATGAGCAGTACTTC.

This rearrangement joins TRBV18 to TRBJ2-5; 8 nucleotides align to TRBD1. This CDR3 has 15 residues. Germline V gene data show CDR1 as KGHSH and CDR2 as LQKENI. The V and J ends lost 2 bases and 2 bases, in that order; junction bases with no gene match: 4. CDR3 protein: CASSPGGTGQETQYF. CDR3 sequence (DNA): TGTGCCAGCTCACCAGGAGGGACAGGTCAAGAGACCCAGTACTTC.

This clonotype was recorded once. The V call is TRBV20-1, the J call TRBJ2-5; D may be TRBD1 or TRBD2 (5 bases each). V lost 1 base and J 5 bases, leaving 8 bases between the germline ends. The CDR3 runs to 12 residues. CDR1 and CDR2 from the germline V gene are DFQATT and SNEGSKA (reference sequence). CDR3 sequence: CSARGGLETQYF. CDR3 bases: TGCAGTGCTAGAGGGGGGTTGGAGACCCAGTACTTC.

CDR3 DNA: TGTGCCAGCAGTTACCCCAGGGAGTCATACAATGAGCAGTACTTC. As protein: CASSYPRESYNEQYF. The chain is built from TRBV6-2 or TRBV6-3 and TRBJ2-5; D tentatively fits TRBD1 or TRBD2 (5 bases each). V was cut by 2 bases and J by 11 bases, with 21 bases left in between. Germline CDR1 and CDR2: MNHEY and SVGEGT. The CDR3 runs to 15 residues.

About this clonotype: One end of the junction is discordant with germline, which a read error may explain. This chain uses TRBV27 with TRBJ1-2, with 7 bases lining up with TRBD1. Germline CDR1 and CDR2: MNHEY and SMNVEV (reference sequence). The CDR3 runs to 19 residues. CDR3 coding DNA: TGTGCCAGCAGTTTATCCGGGACAGACTATTTGAGCTCCAGGAATGGCCACACCTTC. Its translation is CASSLSGTDYLSSRNGHTF.

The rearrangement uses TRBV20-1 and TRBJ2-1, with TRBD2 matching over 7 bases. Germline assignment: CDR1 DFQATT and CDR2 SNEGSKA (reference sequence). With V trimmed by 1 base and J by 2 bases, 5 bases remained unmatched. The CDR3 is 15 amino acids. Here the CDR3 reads CSARVPAGPYNEQFF. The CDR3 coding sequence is TGCAGTGCTAGAGTCCCAGCGGGGCCCTACAATGAGCAGTTCTTC.

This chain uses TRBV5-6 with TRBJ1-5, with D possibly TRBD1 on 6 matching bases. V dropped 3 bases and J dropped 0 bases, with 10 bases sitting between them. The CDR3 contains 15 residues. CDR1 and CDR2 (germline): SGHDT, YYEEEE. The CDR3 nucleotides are TGTGCCAGCAGCTATACAGGGTATAGCAATCAGCCCCAGCATTTT. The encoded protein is CASSYTGYSNQPQHF.

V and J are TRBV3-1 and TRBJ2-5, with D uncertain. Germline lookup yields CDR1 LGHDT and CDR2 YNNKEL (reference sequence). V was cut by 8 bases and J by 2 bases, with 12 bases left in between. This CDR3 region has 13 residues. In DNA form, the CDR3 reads TGTGCCAGCGTTTCCTACCAGCAAGAGACCCAGTACTTC. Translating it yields CASVSYQQETQYF.

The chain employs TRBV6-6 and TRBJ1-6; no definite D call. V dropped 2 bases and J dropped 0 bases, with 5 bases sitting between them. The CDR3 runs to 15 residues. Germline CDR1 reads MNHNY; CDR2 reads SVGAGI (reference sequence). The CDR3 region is CASSYDVSYNSPLHF. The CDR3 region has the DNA TGTGCCAGCAGTTACGACGTCTCCTATAATTCACCCCTCCACTTT.

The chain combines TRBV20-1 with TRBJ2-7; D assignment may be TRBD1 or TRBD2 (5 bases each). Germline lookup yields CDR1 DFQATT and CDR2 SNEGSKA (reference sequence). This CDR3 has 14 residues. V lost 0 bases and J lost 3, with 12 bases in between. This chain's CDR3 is CSARDSVQGYEQYF. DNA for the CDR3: TGCAGTGCTAGAGATAGCGTCCAGGGCTACGAGCAGTACTTC.

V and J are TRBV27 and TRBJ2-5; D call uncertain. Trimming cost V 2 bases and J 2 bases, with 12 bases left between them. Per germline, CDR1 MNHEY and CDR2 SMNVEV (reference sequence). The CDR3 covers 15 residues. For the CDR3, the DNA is TGTGCCAGCAGTTTAATGCCCAGAAATCAAGAGACCCAGTACTTC. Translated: CASSLMPRNQETQYF.

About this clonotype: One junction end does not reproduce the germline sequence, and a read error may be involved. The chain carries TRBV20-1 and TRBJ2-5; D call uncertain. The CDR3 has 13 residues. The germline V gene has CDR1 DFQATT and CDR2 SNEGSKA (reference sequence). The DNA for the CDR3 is TGCAGTGCTAGAGAACCGGGCTCGGAGACTCAGTACTTC. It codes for CSAREPGSETQYF.

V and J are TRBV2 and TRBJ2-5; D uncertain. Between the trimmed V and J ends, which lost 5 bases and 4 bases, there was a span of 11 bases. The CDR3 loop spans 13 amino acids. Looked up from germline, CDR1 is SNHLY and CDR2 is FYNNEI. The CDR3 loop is CASSSFGGETQYF. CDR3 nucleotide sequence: TGTGCCAGCAGTAGCTTCGGTGGAGAGACCCAGTACTTC.

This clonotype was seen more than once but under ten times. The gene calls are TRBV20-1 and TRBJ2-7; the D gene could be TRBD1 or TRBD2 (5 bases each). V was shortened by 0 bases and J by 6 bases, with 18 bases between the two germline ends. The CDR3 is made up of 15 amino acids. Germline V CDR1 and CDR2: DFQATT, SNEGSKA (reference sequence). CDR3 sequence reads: CSARDSGQGVSEQYF. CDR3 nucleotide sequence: TGCAGTGCTAGAGATTCCGGGCAGGGAGTCTCCGAGCAGTACTTC.

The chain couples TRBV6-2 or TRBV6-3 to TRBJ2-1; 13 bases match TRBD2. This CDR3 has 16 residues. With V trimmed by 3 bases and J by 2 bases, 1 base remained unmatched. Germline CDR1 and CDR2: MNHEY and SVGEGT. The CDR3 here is CASSYGTSGAYNEQFF. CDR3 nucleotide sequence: TGTGCCAGCAGTTATGGGACTAGCGGGGCCTACAATGAGCAGTTCTTC.

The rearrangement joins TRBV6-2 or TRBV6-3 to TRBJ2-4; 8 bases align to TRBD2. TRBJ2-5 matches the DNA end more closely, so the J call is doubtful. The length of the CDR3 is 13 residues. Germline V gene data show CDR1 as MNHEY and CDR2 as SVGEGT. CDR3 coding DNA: TGTGCCAGCACCCTAGCGGGTCAGTCGACCCAGTACTTC. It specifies CASTLAGQSTQYF.

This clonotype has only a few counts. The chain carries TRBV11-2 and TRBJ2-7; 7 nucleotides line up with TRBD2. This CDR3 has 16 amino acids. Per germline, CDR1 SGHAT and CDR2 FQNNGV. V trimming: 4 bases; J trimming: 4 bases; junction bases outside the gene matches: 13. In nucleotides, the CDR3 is TGTGCCAGCAGCTCACCCCTTATGGGGGGGAGTTACGAGCAGTACTTC. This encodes CASSSPLMGGSYEQYF.